In its sample, the clone carrying this T cell receptor (beta chain) was seen many times. Per the germline V gene, CDR1 is SNHLY and CDR2 is FYNNEI. The CDR3 contains 11 residues. V dropped 2 bases and J dropped 9 bases, with 5 bases sitting between them. Then a second PCR, running about 6 to 12 cycles, was carried out with a sample-barcoded 5' primer and a J-beta primer mix. Each cDNA molecule received a tag from a template-switch adaptor that had 12 random nucleotides. TCRdb reanalysed the 5' RACE reads using MiXCR and keeps one entry per CDR3 protein. The data show around 900,000 distinct CDR3 sequences, around 26% seen once. The data were taken from a study of blood T cells in healthy people across ages. Individuals who donated were healthy Caucasians from Russia aged roughly 6 to 100.

This TCR was recovered from a woman over 75 in good health. This chain links TRBV2 with TRBJ2-1; no definite D call. Sequenced: blood. The CDR3 loop reads CASSESFEQFF. CDR3 sequence (DNA): TGTGCCAGCAGTGAAAGCTTTGAGCAGTTCTTC. Filled out from reference TRBV2 and TRBJ2-1, the complete variable domain reads EPEVTQTPSHQVTQMGQEVILRCVPISNHLYFYWYRQILGQKVEFLVSFYNNEISEKSEIFDDQFSVERPDGSNFTLKIRSTKLEDSAMYFCASSESFEQFFGPGTRLTVL.